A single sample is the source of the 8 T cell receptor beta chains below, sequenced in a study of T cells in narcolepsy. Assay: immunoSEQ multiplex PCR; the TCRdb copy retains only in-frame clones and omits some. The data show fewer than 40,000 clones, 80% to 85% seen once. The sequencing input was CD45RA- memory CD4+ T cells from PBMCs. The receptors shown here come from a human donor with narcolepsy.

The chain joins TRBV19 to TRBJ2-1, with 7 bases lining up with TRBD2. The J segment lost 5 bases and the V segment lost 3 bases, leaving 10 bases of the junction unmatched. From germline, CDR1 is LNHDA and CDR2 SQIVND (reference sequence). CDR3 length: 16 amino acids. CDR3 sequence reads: CASSIPLLAAHNEQFF. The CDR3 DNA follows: TGTGCCAGTAGTATCCCCCTTCTAGCGGCCCACAATGAGCAGTTCTTC.

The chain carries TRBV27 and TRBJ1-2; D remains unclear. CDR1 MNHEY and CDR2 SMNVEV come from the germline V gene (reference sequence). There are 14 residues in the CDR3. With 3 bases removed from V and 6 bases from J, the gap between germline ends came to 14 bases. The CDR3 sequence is CASSFSGSLDGYTF. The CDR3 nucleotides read TGTGCCAGCAGTTTTTCGGGTTCCTTAGATGGCTACACCTTC.

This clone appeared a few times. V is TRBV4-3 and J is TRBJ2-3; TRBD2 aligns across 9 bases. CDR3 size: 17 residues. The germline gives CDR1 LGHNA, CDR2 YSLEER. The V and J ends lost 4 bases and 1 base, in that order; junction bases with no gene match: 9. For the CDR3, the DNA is TGCGCCAGCAGCCCGAAAACAAGGACTAGCGGCACAGATACGCAGTATTTT. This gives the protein CASSPKTRTSGTDTQYF.

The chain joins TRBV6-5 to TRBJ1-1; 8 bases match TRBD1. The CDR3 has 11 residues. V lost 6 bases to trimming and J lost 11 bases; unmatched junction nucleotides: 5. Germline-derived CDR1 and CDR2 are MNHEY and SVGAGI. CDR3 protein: CASRRQGAAFF. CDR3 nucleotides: TGTGCCAGCAGACGTCAGGGGGCGGCTTTCTTT.

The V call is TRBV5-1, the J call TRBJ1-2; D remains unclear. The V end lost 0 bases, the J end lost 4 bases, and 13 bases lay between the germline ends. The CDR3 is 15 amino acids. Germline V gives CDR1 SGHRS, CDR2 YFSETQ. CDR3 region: CASSLEIGTAYGYTF. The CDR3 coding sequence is TGCGCCAGCAGCTTGGAAATCGGAACAGCCTATGGCTACACCTTC.

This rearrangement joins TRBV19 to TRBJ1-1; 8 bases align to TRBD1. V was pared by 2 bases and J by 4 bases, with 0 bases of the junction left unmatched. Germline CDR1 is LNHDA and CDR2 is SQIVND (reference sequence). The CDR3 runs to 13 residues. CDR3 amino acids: CASSIQGATEAFF. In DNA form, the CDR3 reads TGTGCCAGTAGTATACAGGGGGCCACTGAAGCTTTCTTT.

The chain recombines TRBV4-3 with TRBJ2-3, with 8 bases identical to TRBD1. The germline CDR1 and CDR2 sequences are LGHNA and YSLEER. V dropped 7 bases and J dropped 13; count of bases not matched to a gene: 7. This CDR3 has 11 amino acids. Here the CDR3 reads CASMRQGMKYF. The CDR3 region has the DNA TGCGCCAGCATGAGACAGGGGATGAAGTATTTT.

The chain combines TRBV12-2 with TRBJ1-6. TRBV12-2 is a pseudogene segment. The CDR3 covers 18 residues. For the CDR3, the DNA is TGTGCAAGTCGCTACCAAGACTCGTCCCCCTTATATAATTCACCCCTCCACTTT. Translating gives CASRYQDSSPLYNSPLHF.